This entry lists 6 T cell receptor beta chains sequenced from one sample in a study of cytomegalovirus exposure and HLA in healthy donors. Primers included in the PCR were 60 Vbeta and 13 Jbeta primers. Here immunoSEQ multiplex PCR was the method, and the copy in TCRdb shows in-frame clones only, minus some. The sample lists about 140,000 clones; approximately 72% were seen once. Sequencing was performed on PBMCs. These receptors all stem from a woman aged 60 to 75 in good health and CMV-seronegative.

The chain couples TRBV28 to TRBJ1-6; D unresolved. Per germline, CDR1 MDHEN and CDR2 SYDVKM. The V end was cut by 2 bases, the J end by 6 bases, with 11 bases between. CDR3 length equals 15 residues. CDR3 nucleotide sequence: TGTGCCAGCAGTTTACAGGCCGGCTTTAATTCACCCCTCCACTTT. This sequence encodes CASSLQAGFNSPLHF.

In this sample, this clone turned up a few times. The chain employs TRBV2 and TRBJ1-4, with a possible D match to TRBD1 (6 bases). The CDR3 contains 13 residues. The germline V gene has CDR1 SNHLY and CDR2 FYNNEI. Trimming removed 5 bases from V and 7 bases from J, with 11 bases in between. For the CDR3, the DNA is TGTGCCAGCAGTCCCACAGGGTTTGAAAAACTGTTTTTT. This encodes CASSPTGFEKLFF.

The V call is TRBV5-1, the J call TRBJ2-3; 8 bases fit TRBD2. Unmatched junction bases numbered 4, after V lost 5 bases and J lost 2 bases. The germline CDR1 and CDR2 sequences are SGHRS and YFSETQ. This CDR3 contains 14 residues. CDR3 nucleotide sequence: TGCGCCAGCAGGTTAGCGGGGTACACAGATACGCAGTATTTT. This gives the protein CASRLAGYTDTQYF.

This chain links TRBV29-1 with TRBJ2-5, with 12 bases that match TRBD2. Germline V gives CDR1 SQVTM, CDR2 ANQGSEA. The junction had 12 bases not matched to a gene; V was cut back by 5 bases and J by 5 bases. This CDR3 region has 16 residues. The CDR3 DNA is TGCAGCGTTCAAGTCTCTAGCGGGAGGGGCGGGGAGACCCAGTACTTC. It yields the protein CSVQVSSGRGGETQYF.

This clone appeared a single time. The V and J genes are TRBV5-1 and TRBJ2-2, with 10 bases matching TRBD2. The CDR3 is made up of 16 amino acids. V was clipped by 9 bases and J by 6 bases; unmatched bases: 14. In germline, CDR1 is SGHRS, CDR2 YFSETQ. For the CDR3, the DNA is TGCGCCACCGGACTAGCGGTCCCCGCGGGGCCCGGGGAGCTGTTTTTT. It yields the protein CATGLAVPAGPGELFF.

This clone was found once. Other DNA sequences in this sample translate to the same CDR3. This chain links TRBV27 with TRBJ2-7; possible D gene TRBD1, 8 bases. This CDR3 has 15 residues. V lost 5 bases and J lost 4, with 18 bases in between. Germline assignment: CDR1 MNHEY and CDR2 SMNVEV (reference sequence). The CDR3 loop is CASSLDRGGSYEQYF. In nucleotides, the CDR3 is TGTGCCAGCAGTCTCGACAGGGGAGGGAGTTACGAGCAGTACTTC.